Sequencing of this T cell receptor beta chain was carried out in a study of T-cell reconstitution after alpha-beta-depleted transplantation in children. CDR1 and CDR2 from the germline V gene are ENHRY and SYGVKD. V gave up 0 bases and J gave up 6 bases; unmatched junction bases: 12. This CDR3 contains 17 residues. Researchers prepared the TCRbeta library using unique molecular identifiers, the study reports. TCRdb independently ran MiXCR on the PCR reads; one entry per CDR3 protein. The repertoire has just over 350,000 distinct CDR3 sequences, about an eighth of them found once; the top ten carry about 3.9%.

The material sequenced was PBMCs, taken from the stem cell graft. The chain carries TRBV10-3 and TRBJ1-2; 8 bases fit TRBD1. This TCR derives from a human donor who donated a stem cell graft to a child with Fanconi anemia. The CDR3, as DNA: TGTGCCATCAGTGAGTCTCGGTGGGTGGACAGGGAGGATGGCTACACCTTC. Protein sequence: CAISESRWVDREDGYTF.